Sequencing of this TCR beta chain was carried out in a study of blood T cells in healthy people across ages. Sample-barcoded 5' priming and a J-beta primer mix drove a second PCR of roughly 6 to 12 cycles. A template-switch adaptor with 12 random nucleotides tagged each cDNA molecule. TCRdb itself ran the 5' RACE reads through MiXCR, one entry per CDR3 protein. The sample records 650,000 to 900,000 distinct CDR3 sequences, around 62% being singletons. Whole-study results and caveats: Researchers deemed the diversity estimates from one million T cells underestimates. Any conclusive comparison of naive versus antigen-experienced cells was prevented by using unsorted PBMCs.

On this clonotype: Its antigen is unidentified.

CDR3 length: 17 amino acids. J gave up 8 bases and V 2 bases, and 12 bases lay outside the gene matches. Germline V gene sequence: CDR1 SGHTA, CDR2 FQGNSA. The clonotype originates from a man younger than 45 in good health. The V call is TRBV7-2, the J call TRBJ1-2; TRBD1 aligns across 12 bases. Sequencing was done on a sample of blood. CDR3 DNA: TGTGCCAGCAGCTTAAAGTCGGGACAGGGGGCTCATGGGGGCTACACCTTC. Protein: CASSLKSGQGAHGGYTF.